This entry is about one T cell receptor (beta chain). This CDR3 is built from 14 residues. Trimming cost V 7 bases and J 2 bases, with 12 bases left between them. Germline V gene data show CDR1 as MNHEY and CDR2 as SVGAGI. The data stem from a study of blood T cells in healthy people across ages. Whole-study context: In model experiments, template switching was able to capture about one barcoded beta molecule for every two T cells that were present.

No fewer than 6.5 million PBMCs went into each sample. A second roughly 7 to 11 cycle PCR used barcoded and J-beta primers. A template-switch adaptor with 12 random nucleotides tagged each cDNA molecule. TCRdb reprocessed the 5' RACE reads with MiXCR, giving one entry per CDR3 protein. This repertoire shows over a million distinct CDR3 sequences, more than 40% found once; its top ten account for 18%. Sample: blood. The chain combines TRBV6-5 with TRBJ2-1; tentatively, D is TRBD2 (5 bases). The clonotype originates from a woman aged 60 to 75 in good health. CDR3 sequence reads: CASTPEGPYNEQFF. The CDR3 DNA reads TGTGCCAGCACCCCCGAGGGCCCCTACAATGAGCAGTTCTTC.